The entry below gives a single T cell receptor beta chain sequence along with its context. Its cognate antigen has yet to be identified. Per-base quality was not reported, and no clone a single base away is much larger than it. TCR cDNA was made using 5'RACE template switching, a step that added a universal primer site and unique molecular identifiers. cDNA synthesis was primed from both the TCR alpha and TCR beta constant segments. Two PCR steps were used to amplify libraries, with sample barcodes and sequencing adapters being added in the second step. Sequencing of libraries was done on Illumina HiSeq 2500 (2x100 bp) or NovaSeq (2x150 bp). Per the source publication's procedure: Reads were demultiplexed and collapsed into UMI consensus sequences with MIGEC, and V(D)J alignment was performed with MiXCR. Using edgeR on replicate PBMC samples, clonotypes were called vaccine-responding if FDR was below 0.01 and the log2 fold change was above 5 up to day 15. Each bulk clonotype was labeled CD4 or CD8 based on which sequenced repertoire, CD4 or CD8, contained the clonotype at higher abundance. TCRdb passed the public sequencing reads through fastp at Q25 and MiXCR, retaining productive beta sequences. When rows share a CDR3 protein, they turn into one entry using the most common DNA and genes. Clone size and V and J calls follow TCRdb, not the original study. Here the sample has 600,000 to 750,000 distinct CDR3 sequences; 9% to 15% occur a single time. The ten largest account for approximately 15% of the sample.

The germline V gene gives CDR1 as MDHEN and CDR2 as SYDVKM. Spanning cysteine to phenylalanine, the CDR3 consists of 15 amino acids. The CDR3 DNA has 45 bases and is translated from base 1. V trim: 3 bases; J trim: 4 bases; unmatched bases: 8. The sample's treatment or condition, from its label and the paper: live attenuated yellow fever vaccine strain. Two biological replicates of bulk PBMCs were collected at each blood-draw timepoint. A standard Ficoll-Paque protocol was used to isolate PBMCs from peripheral blood. TriZol was used to extract RNA from bulk PBMCs, CD4 and CD8 fractions, and dextramer-positive and dextramer-negative fractions. The data stem from a study of T cells after yellow fever vaccination (dated by TCRdb to about 2019). With regard to the full study: The SMART-Seq v4 Ultra Low Input RNA kit was used to prepare libraries from fractions with low cell numbers. To follow T-cell clones before and after primary and booster YFV17D yellow fever vaccination, bulk TCR alpha and beta repertoires were sequenced over time. Two healthy male donors, one aged 18 to 30 and one aged 30 to 40 years, were included in the cohort. Blood was drawn at multiple timepoints before and after primary and secondary immunization, with bulk PBMC replicates and cell subsets isolated.

What the work shows at the level of the full study, not this receptor alone: Compared with the primary T-cell response, the secondary T-cell response was weaker but faster, peaking on day 5 rather than day 15. Because abundant contaminating clonotypes from the bulk population could be contained in FACS-sorted repertoires, computational filtering was required. A small fraction of clonotypes showed up in both the CD4 and CD8 compartments, probably as a result of convergent recombination. Because the study included only a couple of donors, the extent to which the findings can be generalized is limited. After the booster, most clones that had expanded after primary vaccination were detected again (roughly 95% of CD4 and under 90% of CD8), suggesting broad maintenance of memory.

The receptor was isolated from a man aged 25 to 45 who received the YFV17D yellow fever vaccine. Specimen: PBMCs, collected on the day of the yellow fever booster vaccination. The chain is encoded by TRBV28 joined to TRBJ1-2; TRBD1 agrees with 7 junctional bases. The CDR3 protein is CASSFPTGKSYGYTF. Here is the DNA: TGTGCCAGCAGTTTCCCGACAGGGAAGTCCTATGGCTACACCTTC.